This is a list of T cell receptor beta chains from one sample in a study of blood T cells in healthy people across ages. Each CDR3 protein is one row after TCRdb ran MiXCR on the 5' RACE reads. The data show around 790,000 distinct CDR3 sequences, with 40% to 50% seen just once and under 20% held by the top ten. Source material: blood. The receptors here all came from a man aged 55 to 69 in good health. Each CDR3 is given with its conserved first and last residue. The order of the fields is V gene, clone size, J gene, D gene, CDR3 protein, CDR3 DNA. A D gene is named only where the DNA matches it firmly. Some rows have no size entry. The others give once, few or many, or a class for an expanded clone.

>TRBV7-2|NA|TRBJ2-2|TRBD2
CASSTTTSGGEPGELFF
TGTGCCAGCAGCACCACGACTAGCGGGGGGGAACCGGGGGAGCTGTTTTTT
>TRBV2|NA|TRBJ2-1|NA
CASSEGITQFF
TGTGCCAGCAGTGAGGGAATTACCCAGTTCTTC
>TRBV30|NA|TRBJ2-1|TRBD2
CAWNRGGLKETQFF
TGTGCCTGGAATCGGGGAGGGCTTAAAGAGACCCAGTTCTTC
>TRBV3-1|NA|TRBJ2-3|TRBD1
CASSQDPGSGQVENADTQYF
TGTGCCAGCAGCCAAGATCCGGGGAGCGGACAGGTCGAAAACGCAGATACGCAGTATTTT
>TRBV24-1|NA|TRBJ2-1|NA
CATSDPSRGYEQFF
TGTGCCACCAGTGACCCGTCCCGGGGCTATGAGCAGTTCTTC
>TRBV28|once|TRBJ2-7|NA
CASSGPQVFYEQYF
TGTGCCAGCAGCGGACCCCAGGTCTTCTACGAGCAGTACTTC
>TRBV9|NA|TRBJ1-2|NA
CASSTRPQGDYGYTF
TGTGCCAGCAGCACTCGACCCCAAGGGGACTATGGCTACACCTTC
>TRBV6-5|NA|TRBJ2-7|TRBD2
CASSSLGLADESSYEQYF
TGTGCCAGCAGTTCCCTGGGACTAGCGGATGAGAGCTCCTACGAGCAGTACTTC
>TRBV9|NA|TRBJ2-1|NA
CASSARLDPYNEQFF
TGTGCCAGCAGCGCCCGCCTCGACCCCTACAATGAGCAGTTCTTC
>TRBV11-1|NA|TRBJ2-3|TRBD1
CASSLSRGLSTDTQYF
TGTGCCAGCAGCTTGTCCAGGGGGCTAAGCACAGATACGCAGTATTTT
>TRBV25-1|NA|TRBJ2-6|TRBD1
CASSKAGGLSGANVLTF
TGTGCCAGCAGTAAGGCAGGGGGCCTCTCTGGGGCCAACGTCCTGACTTTC
>TRBV3-1|NA|TRBJ2-1|TRBD2
CASSLGTSGGSSYNEQFF
TGTGCCAGCAGCCTTGGGACTAGCGGGGGGAGCTCCTACAATGAGCAGTTCTTC
>TRBV30|NA|TRBJ2-4|TRBD1
CAWSEGAGKNIQYF
TGTGCCTGGAGTGAGGGGGCGGGCAAAAACATTCAGTACTTC
>TRBV21-1|NA|TRBJ2-7|NA
CASSRRQGGYEQYF
TGTGCCAGCAGCAGGCGGCAGGGAGGGTACGAGCAGTACTTC
>TRBV7-2|few|TRBJ2-3|NA
CASSLYTGQTDTQYF
TGTGCCAGCAGCTTATATACAGGGCAGACAGATACGCAGTATTTT
>TRBV12-3/TRBV12-4|NA|TRBJ2-1|NA
CASSYQGDPQQFF
TGTGCCAGCAGTTACCAGGGAGACCCACAGCAGTTCTTC
>TRBV3-1|many|TRBJ2-5|TRBD2
CASSPLLAGGQETQYF
TGTGCCAGCAGCCCCCTCTTAGCGGGGGGTCAAGAGACCCAGTACTTC
>TRBV3-1|NA|TRBJ2-3|NA
CASSRIAITDTQYF
TGTGCCAGCAGCCGAATAGCGATCACAGATACGCAGTATTTT
>TRBV4-2|NA|TRBJ2-3|TRBD2
CASSQALAGGTDTQYF
TGTGCCAGCAGCCAAGCTCTAGCGGGGGGCACAGATACGCAGTATTTT
>TRBV6-6|few|TRBJ1-5|TRBD1
CASSYRARQGQPQHF
TGTGCCAGCAGCTACCGGGCCCGACAGGGTCAGCCCCAGCATTTT
>TRBV20-1|NA|TRBJ2-2|NA
CSASREAANTGELFF
TGCAGTGCTAGTAGGGAGGCGGCGAACACCGGGGAGCTGTTTTTT
>TRBV9|NA|TRBJ2-4|TRBD2
CASSVEGLATEQYF
TGTGCCAGCAGCGTAGAGGGACTAGCGACTGAGCAGTACTTC
>TRBV2|NA|TRBJ2-1|TRBD2
CASRKSSSGTSLFNEQFF
TGTGCCAGCCGAAAATCGAGTTCCGGGACTAGTCTTTTCAATGAGCAGTTCTTC
>TRBV6-1|NA|TRBJ1-2|TRBD1
CASTVDRGDYGYTF
TGTGCCAGCACCGTGGACAGGGGGGACTATGGCTACACCTTC
>TRBV19|few|TRBJ1-2|NA
CASSTGPSNYGYTF
TGTGCCAGTAGTACGGGACCTTCTAACTATGGCTACACCTTC
>TRBV27|few|TRBJ1-2|NA
CASSSRPLGYGYTF
TGTGCCAGCAGTTCTCGTCCGCTTGGCTATGGCTACACCTTC
>TRBV30|few|TRBJ2-1|NA
CAWNSFDEQFF
TGTGCCTGGAACTCGTTCGATGAGCAGTTCTTC
>TRBV28|NA|TRBJ2-7|NA
CASTKGATFSYEQYF
TGTGCCAGCACTAAAGGGGCAACCTTCTCCTACGAGCAGTACTTC
>TRBV5-1|NA|TRBJ2-5|NA
CASSLIQGPGVNEQYF
TGCGCCAGCAGCTTGATTCAGGGGCCAGGGGTCAATGAGCAGTACTTC
>TRBV12-1|NA|TRBJ2-6|NA
CASSFKSVGARAGANVLTF
TGTGCCAGCAGCTTTAAATCTGTAGGTGCCCGAGCTGGGGCCAACGTCCTGACTTTC
>TRBV27|few|TRBJ2-5|NA
CATSDSSETQYF
TGTGCCACGTCGGACAGCTCGGAGACCCAGTACTTC
>TRBV5-5|NA|TRBJ1-6|TRBD1
CASSLKGGWGNSPLHF
TGTGCCAGCAGCTTGAAAGGGGGCTGGGGGAATTCACCCCTCCACTTT
>TRBV13|few|TRBJ2-5|NA
CASSYTRQETQYF
TGTGCCAGCAGTTATACTAGACAAGAGACCCAGTACTTC
>TRBV20-1|NA|TRBJ1-2|NA
CSAKGQRRLGGYTF
TGCAGTGCTAAAGGACAGAGGCGGCTGGGAGGCTACACCTTC
>TRBV4-3|many|TRBJ2-7|TRBD1
CASSQDRTGAYEQYF
TGCGCCAGCAGCCAAGATAGGACAGGGGCCTACGAGCAGTACTTC
>TRBV5-1|NA|TRBJ2-4|NA
CASRTGVSSNIQYF
TGCGCCAGCAGAACGGGTGTGAGTTCAAACATTCAGTACTTC
>TRBV9|once|TRBJ2-2|NA
CASSVAGGLNTGELFF
TGTGCCAGCAGCGTAGCTGGAGGGCTGAACACCGGGGAGCTGTTTTTT
>TRBV9|NA|TRBJ1-2|NA
CASSAAGTGSHSDYTF
TGTGCCAGCAGCGCCGCAGGGACCGGCTCCCACTCGGACTACACCTTC
>TRBV12-3/TRBV12-4|few|TRBJ2-3|NA
CASTKTEFGDTQYF
TGTGCCAGCACCAAGACAGAGTTCGGGGATACGCAGTATTTT
>TRBV9|NA|TRBJ2-2|NA
CASSATNTGELFF
TGTGCCAGCAGCGCAACGAACACCGGGGAGCTGTTTTTT
>TRBV30|NA|TRBJ2-7|NA
CAWSVLRRGSYEQYF
TGTGCCTGGAGTGTACTTCGACGGGGTTCCTACGAGCAGTACTTC
>TRBV29-1|NA|TRBJ2-5|NA
CSVDGQQGGLETQYF
TGCAGCGTTGATGGTCAACAGGGAGGGTTAGAGACCCAGTACTTC
>TRBV14|few|TRBJ1-2|NA
CASSVHNYGYTF
TGTGCCAGCAGCGTCCATAACTATGGCTACACCTTC
>TRBV5-1|NA|TRBJ2-3|NA
CASSPEYISPTDTQYF
TGCGCCAGCAGCCCAGAGTATATTTCCCCCACAGATACGCAGTATTTT
>TRBV5-1|NA|TRBJ2-7|NA
CASSLDTGDSYEQYF
TGCGCCAGCAGCCTGGACACAGGCGATTCCTACGAGCAGTACTTC
>TRBV11-1|NA|TRBJ2-5|TRBD1
CASRRGQGAWETQYF
TGTGCCAGCAGACGGGGACAGGGGGCCTGGGAGACCCAGTACTTC
>TRBV28|NA|TRBJ2-7|NA
CASSLGRSRGEQYF
TGTGCCAGCAGTCTAGGACGGTCCAGGGGTGAGCAGTACTTC
>TRBV5-5|NA|TRBJ2-7|NA
CASSLNREYEQYF
TGTGCCAGCAGCTTGAACAGGGAATACGAGCAGTACTTC
>TRBV29-1|many|TRBJ2-5|TRBD1
CSVDRGQGETQYF
TGCAGCGTTGATAGGGGACAGGGAGAGACCCAGTACTTC
>TRBV10-3|NA|TRBJ2-3|TRBD2
CAISGLAGDDTQYF
TGTGCCATCAGTGGACTAGCGGGCGATGATACGCAGTATTTT